This T cell receptor beta chain was identified in a study of PD-L1 blockade in urothelial cancer. About the research overall: Analyses were performed on blood at 3 weeks after treatment start (the second dose) and at 6 weeks.

General study points: At 3 weeks on treatment, tumor-associated clones expanded more with durable benefit. In blood sampled pretreatment, TCR clonality below the median predicted better survival.

Specified time point: peripheral blood 6 weeks after treatment start. The patients had locally advanced or metastatic urothelial carcinoma. Assay used: immunoSEQ multiplex PCR; TCRdb lists only in-frame clones, some missing. Among 100,000 to 150,000 clones listed, roughly 82% were seen once. About this clone: Its antigen is unidentified.

CDR1 is MNHEY, CDR2 SMNVEV, per germline (reference sequence). This CDR3 has 14 residues. V gave up 3 bases and J gave up 9 bases, with 17 bases separating them. The clonotype originates from a man aged 45-65 years with urothelial cancer. This chain links TRBV27 with TRBJ1-2; D is unresolved. The sample here was PBMCs, taken around atezolizumab (anti-PD-L1) treatment. CDR3 region: CASSFSPGEVSYTF. The CDR3, as DNA: TGTGCCAGCAGTTTCAGCCCCGGTGAGGTTAGCTACACCTTC.